What follows describes a single TCR beta chain. Its antigen is unknown. The data were obtained in a study of cytomegalovirus exposure and HLA in healthy donors. General study results and limits: HLA alleles showed associations with approximately 15,000 TCR beta sequences in a later analysis, at a 0.05 false discovery rate.

PCR employed 60 Vbeta and 13 Jbeta primers. Using immunoSEQ multiplex PCR, the repertoire was profiled, and TCRdb retains in-frame clones only, with some absent. The table shows 250,000 to 350,000 clones, with roughly 85% occurring only once. Germline assignment: CDR1 SEHNR and CDR2 FQNEAQ (reference sequence). This CDR3 has 16 residues. Trimming cost V 4 bases and J 5 bases; bases outside gene matches: 6. This TCR derives from a man aged 35-49 years in good health and CMV-seropositive. The rearrangement joins TRBV7-9 to TRBJ2-5, with 14 bases fitting TRBD2. The sample taken for sequencing was PBMCs. CDR3 bases: TGTGCCAGCAGCTCGGGACTAGCGGGAGTCTGGGAGACCCAGTACTTC. This sequence encodes CASSSGLAGVWETQYF.